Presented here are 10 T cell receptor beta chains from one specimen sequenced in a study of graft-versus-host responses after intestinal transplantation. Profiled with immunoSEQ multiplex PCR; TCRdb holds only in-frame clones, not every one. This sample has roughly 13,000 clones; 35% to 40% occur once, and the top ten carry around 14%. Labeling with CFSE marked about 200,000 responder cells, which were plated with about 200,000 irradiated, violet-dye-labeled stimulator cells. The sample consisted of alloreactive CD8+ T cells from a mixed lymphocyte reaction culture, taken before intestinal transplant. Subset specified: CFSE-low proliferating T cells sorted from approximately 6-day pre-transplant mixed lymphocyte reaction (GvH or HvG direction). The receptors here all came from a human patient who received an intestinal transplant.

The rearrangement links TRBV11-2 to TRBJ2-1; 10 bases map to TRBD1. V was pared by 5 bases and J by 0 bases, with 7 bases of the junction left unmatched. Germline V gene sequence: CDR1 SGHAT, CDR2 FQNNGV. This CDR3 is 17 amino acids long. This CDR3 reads CASSGQTGGGSYNEQFF. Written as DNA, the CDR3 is TGTGCCAGCAGCGGACAGACAGGGGGCGGCTCCTACAATGAGCAGTTCTTC. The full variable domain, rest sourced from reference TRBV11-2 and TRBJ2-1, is EAGVAQSPRYKIIEKRQSVAFWCNPISGHATLYWYQQILGQGPKLLIQFQNNGVVDDSQLPKDRFSAERLKGVDSTLKIQPAKLEDSAVYLCASSGQTGGGSYNEQFFGPGTRLTVL.

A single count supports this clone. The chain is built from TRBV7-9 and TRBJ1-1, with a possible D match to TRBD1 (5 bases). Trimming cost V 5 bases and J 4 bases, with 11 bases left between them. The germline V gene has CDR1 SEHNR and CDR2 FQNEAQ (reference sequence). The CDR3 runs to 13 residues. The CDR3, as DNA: TGTGCCAGCAGCCTTGACCAGGGCACTGAAGCTTTCTTT. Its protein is CASSLDQGTEAFF.

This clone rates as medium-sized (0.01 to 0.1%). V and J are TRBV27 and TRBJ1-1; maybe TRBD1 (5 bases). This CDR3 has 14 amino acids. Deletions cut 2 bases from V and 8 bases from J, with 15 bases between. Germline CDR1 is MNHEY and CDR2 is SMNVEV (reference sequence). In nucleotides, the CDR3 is TGTGCCAGCAGTTTAGCCCAGGGACTGGCGGAAGCTTTCTTT. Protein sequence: CASSLAQGLAEAFF.

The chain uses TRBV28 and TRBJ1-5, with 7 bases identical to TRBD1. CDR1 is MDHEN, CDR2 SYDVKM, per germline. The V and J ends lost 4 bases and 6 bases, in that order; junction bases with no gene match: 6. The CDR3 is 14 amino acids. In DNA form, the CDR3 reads TGTGCCAGCAGTTCCGACAGGGTTGTTCAGCCCCAGCATTTT. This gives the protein CASSSDRVVQPQHF.

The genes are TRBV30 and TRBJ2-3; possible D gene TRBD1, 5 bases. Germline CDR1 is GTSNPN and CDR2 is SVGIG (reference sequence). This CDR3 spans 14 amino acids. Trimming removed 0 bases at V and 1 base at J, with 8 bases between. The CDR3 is CAWSVWGGTDTQYF. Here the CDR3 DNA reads TGTGCCTGGAGTGTATGGGGCGGCACAGATACGCAGTATTTT.

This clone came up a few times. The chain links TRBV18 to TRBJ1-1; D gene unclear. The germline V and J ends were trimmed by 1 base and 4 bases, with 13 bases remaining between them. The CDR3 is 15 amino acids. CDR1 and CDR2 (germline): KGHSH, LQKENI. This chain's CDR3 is CASSPLARPGTEAFF. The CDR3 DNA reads TGTGCCAGCTCACCACTTGCCAGACCAGGCACTGAAGCTTTCTTT.

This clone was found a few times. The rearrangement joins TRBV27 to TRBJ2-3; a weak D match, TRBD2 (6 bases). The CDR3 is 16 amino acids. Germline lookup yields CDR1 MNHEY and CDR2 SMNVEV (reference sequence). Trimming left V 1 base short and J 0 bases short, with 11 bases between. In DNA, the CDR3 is TGTGCCAGCAGTTTATATTTCGGGAGTAGCACAGATACGCAGTATTTT. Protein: CASSLYFGSSTDTQYF.

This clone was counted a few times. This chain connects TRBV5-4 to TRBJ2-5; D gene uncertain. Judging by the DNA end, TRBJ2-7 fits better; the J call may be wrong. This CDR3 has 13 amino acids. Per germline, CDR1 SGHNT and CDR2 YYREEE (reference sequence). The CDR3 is CASSRSSTYEQYF. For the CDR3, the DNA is TGTGCCAGCAGCCGCTCTAGTACCTACGAGCAGTACTTC.

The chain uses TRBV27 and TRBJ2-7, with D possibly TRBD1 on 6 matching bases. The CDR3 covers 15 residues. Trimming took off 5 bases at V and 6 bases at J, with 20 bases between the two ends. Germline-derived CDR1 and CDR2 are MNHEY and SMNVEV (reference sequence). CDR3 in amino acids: CASSPGQKRPIEQYF. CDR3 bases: TGTGCCAGCAGTCCCGGACAGAAGCGACCTATCGAGCAGTACTTC.

CDR3 nucleotides: TGCGCCAGCAGCCCGGGACAGGGGGCATGGGGCTACACCTTC. Protein sequence: CASSPGQGAWGYTF. The genes are TRBV4-3 and TRBJ1-2, with 12 bases aligning to TRBD1. This CDR3 has 14 residues. Germline V gives CDR1 LGHNA, CDR2 YSLEER. Unmatched junction bases numbered 5, after V lost 4 bases and J lost 8 bases.